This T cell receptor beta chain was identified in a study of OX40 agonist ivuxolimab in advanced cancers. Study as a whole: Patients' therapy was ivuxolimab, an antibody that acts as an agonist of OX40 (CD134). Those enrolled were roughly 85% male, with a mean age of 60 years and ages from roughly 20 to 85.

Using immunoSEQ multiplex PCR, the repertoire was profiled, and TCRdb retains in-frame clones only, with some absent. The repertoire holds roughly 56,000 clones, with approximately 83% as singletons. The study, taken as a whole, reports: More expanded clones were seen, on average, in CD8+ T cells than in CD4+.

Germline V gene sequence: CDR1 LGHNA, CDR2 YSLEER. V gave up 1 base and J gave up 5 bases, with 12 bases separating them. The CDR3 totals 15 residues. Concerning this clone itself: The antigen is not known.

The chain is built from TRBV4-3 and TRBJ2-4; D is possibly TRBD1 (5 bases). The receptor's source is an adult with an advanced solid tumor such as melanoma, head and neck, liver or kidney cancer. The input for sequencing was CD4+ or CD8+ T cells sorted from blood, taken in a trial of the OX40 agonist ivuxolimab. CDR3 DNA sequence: TGCGCCAGCAGCCAAGTGGCAGGGTCGGAAAACATTCAGTACTTC. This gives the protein CASSQVAGSENIQYF.